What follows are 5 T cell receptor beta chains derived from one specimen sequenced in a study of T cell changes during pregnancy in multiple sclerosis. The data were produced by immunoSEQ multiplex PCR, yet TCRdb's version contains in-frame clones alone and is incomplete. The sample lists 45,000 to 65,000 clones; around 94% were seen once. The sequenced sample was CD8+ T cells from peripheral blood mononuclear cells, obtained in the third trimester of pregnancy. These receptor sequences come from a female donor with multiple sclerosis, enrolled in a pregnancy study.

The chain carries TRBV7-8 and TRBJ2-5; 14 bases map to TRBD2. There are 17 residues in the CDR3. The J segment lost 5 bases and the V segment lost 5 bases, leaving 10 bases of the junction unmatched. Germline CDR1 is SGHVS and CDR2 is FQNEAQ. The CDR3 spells CASSPRLAGGPGETQYF. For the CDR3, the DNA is TGTGCCAGCAGCCCAAGACTAGCGGGAGGGCCGGGGGAGACCCAGTACTTC.

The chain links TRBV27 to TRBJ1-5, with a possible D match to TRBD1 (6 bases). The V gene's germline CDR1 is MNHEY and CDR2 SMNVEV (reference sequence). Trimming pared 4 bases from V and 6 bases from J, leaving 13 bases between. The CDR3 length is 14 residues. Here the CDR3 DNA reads TGTGCCAGCAGTTCCGCCAGGGGAGTTCAGCCCCAGCATTTT. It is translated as CASSSARGVQPQHF.

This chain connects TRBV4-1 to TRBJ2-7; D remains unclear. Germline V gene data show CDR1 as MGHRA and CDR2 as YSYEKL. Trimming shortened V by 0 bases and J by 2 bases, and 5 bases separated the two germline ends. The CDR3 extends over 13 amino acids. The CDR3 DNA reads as TGCGCCAGCAGCCAAGATCCCACCTACGAGCAGTACTTC. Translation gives CASSQDPTYEQYF.

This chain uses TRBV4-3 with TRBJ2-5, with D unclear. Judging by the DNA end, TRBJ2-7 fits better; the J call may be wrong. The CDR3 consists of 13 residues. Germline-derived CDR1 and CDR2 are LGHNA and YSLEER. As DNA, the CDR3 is TGCGCCAGCAGCCAACTGAGGAACTACGAGCAGTACTTC. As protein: CASSQLRNYEQYF.

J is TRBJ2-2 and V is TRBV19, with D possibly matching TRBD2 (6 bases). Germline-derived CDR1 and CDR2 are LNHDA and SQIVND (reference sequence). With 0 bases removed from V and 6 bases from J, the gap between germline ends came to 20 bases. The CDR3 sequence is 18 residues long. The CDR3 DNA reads TGTGCCAGTAGTATAGACCCCGGGACTGGCCTCAGCCCCGGGGAGCTGTTTTTT. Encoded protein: CASSIDPGTGLSPGELFF.